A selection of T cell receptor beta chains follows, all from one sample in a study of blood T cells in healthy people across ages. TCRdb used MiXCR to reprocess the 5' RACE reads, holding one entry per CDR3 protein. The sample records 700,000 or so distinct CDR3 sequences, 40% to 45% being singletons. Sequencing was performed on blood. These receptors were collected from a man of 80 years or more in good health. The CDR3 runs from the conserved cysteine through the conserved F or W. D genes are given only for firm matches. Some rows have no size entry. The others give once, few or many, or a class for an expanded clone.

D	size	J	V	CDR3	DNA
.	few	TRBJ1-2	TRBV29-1	CSVTSTANPRAYTF	TGCAGCGTTACCTCTACAGCTAACCCAAGGGCCTACACCTTC
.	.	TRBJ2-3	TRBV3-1	CASSLPDRTDTQYF	TGTGCCAGCAGCCTCCCGGATAGGACAGATACGCAGTATTTT
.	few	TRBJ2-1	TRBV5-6	CASSLAGTSIYNEQFF	TGTGCCAGCAGCTTGGCTGGCACCAGTATATACAATGAGCAGTTCTTC
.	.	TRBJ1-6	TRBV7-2	CASSPTVGVGSSSLHF	TGTGCCAGCAGCCCCACGGTCGGGGTCGGGAGTTCATCCCTCCACTTT
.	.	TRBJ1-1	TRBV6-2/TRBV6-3	CASSQQKGTEAFF	TGTGCCAGCAGTCAACAAAAGGGCACTGAAGCTTTCTTT
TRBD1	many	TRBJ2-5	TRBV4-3	CASSPKVLGQGETQYF	TGCGCCAGCAGCCCTAAGGTCTTGGGACAGGGGGAGACCCAGTACTTC
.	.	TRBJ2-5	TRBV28	CASSVTGRRKQYF	TGTGCCAGCAGTGTAACGGGCAGAAGGAAGCAGTACTTC
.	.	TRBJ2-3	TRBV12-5	CASGLVSGVGVTDTQYF	TGTGCTAGTGGTTTGGTCTCCGGGGTAGGAGTCACAGATACGCAGTATTTT
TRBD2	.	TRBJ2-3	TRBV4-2	CASSLWTSGSPTDTQYF	TGTGCCAGCAGCCTATGGACTAGCGGGTCCCCCACAGATACGCAGTATTTT
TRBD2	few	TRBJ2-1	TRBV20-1	CSALKRPGTSQTYNEQFF	TGCAGTGCCCTTAAACGCCCAGGGACTAGCCAAACCTACAATGAGCAGTTCTTC
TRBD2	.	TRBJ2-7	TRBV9	CASGAGGNIPYEQYF	TGTGCCAGTGGGGCGGGGGGCAATATCCCTTACGAGCAGTACTTC
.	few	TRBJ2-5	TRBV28	CASSLGAPAAQYF	TGTGCCAGCAGTTTAGGTGCCCCAGCCGCCCAGTACTTC
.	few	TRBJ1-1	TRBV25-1	CASSEGPRRNTEAFF	TGTGCCAGCAGTGAAGGCCCGAGAAGAAACACTGAAGCTTTCTTT
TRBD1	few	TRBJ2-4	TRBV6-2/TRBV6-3	CASSPTGKWNIQYF	TGTGCCAGCAGCCCGACAGGGAAGTGGAACATTCAGTACTTC
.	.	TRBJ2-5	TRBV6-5	CASSYPLTQYF	TGTGCCAGCAGTTACCCCCTTACCCAGTACTTC
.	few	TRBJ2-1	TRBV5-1	CATKPSPNYNEQFF	TGCGCCACCAAACCCTCACCGAACTACAATGAGCAGTTCTTC
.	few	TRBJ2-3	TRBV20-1	CSGGGRGTDTQYF	TGCAGTGGCGGCGGGCGAGGCACAGATACGCAGTATTTT
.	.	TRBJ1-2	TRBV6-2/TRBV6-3	CASSGTRYDYGYTF	TGTGCCAGCAGTGGGACGCGTTACGACTATGGCTACACCTTC
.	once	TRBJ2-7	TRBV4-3	CASSQDPEGTPNNEQYF	TGCGCCAGCAGCCAAGATCCCGAGGGGACACCTAACAATGAGCAGTACTTC
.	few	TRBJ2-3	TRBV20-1	CSATKTNTQYF	TGCAGTGCTACTAAGACAAATACGCAGTATTTT
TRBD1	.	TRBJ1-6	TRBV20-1	CSARDLFGQGNSPLHF	TGCAGTGCTAGAGACCTATTCGGACAGGGAAATTCACCCCTCCACTTT
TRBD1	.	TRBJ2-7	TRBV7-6	CASSLGSRTGSYEQYF	TGTGCCAGCAGCTTGGGGTCCCGGACAGGCTCCTACGAGCAGTACTTC
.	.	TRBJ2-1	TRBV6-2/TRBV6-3	CASSYQGKYNEQFF	TGTGCCAGCAGTTATCAGGGGAAGTACAATGAGCAGTTCTTC
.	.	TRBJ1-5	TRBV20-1	CSAGDGYNQPQHF	TGCAGTGCGGGGGACGGATACAATCAGCCCCAGCATTTT
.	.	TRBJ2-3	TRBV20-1	CSALRRPRGTDTQYF	TGCAGTGCCCTTCGGAGACCGAGAGGCACAGATACGCAGTATTTT
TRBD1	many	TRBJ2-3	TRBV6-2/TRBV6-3	CASSRQGARVDTQYF	TGTGCCAGCAGTCGACAGGGCGCGAGGGTGGATACGCAGTATTTT
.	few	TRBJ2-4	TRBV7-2	CASNEAGIVAKNIQYF	TGTGCCAGCAACGAGGCAGGCATAGTTGCCAAAAACATTCAGTACTTC
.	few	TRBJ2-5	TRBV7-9	CASSPYARPEETQYF	TGTGCCAGCAGCCCCTATGCCCGACCGGAAGAGACCCAGTACTTC
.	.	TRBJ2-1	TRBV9	CASSVVQPGLGVNEQFF	TGTGCCAGCAGCGTAGTCCAGCCTGGGCTAGGTGTCAATGAGCAGTTCTTC
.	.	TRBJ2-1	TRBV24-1	CATGDPRTAEQFF	TGTGCCACCGGTGATCCCAGGACTGCCGAGCAGTTCTTC
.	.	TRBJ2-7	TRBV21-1	CASSKGARGASSYEQYF	TGTGCCAGCAGCAAAGGGGCCCGAGGGGCTTCCTCCTACGAGCAGTACTTC
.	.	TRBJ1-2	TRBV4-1	CASSQDPRETAHTF	TGCGCCAGCAGCCAAGATCCTCGGGAAACGGCGCACACCTTC
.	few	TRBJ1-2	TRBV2	CASSRDKRSGYTF	TGTGCCAGCAGCCGGGACAAAAGGAGCGGCTACACCTTC
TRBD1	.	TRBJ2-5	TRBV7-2	CASSPQTGAETQYF	TGTGCCAGCAGCCCGCAGACAGGGGCGGAGACCCAGTACTTC
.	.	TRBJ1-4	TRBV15	CATSRGGQATTNEKLFF	TGTGCCACCAGCCGGGGGGGGCAGGCCACAACTAATGAAAAACTGTTTTTT